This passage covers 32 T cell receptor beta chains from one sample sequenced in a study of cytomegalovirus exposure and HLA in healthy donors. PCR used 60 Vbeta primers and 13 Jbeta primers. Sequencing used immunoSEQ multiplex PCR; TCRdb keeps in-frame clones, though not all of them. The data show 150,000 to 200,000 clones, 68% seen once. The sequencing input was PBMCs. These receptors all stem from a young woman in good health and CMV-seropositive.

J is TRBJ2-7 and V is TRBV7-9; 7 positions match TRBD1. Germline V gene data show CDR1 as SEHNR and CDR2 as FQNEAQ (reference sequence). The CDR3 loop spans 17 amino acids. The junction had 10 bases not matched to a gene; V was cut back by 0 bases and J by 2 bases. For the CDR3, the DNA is TGTGCCAGCAGCTTAGCGTTCGACAGGGCACGTCCCTACGAGCAGTACTTC. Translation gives CASSLAFDRARPYEQYF.

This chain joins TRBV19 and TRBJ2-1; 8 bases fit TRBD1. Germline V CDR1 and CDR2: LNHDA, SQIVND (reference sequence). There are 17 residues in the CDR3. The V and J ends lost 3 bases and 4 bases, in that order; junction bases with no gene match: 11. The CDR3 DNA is TGTGCCAGTAGTATCCGGCAGGGGGCTAGGTTTTACAATGAGCAGTTCTTC. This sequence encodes CASSIRQGARFYNEQFF.

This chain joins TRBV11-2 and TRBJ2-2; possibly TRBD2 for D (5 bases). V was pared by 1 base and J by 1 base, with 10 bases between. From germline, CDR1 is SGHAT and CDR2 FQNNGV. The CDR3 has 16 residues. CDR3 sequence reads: CASSLASSRNTGELFF. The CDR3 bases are TGTGCCAGCAGCTTAGCGTCTAGCAGGAACACCGGGGAGCTGTTTTTT. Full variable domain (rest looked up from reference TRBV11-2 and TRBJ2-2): EAGVAQSPRYKIIEKRQSVAFWCNPISGHATLYWYQQILGQGPKLLIQFQNNGVVDDSQLPKDRFSAERLKGVDSTLKIQPAKLEDSAVYLCASSLASSRNTGELFFGEGSRLTVL.

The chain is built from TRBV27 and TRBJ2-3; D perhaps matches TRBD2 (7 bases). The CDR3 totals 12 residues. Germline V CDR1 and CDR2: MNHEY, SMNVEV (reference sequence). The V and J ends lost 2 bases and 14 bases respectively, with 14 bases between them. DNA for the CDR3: TGTGCCAGCAGTTTAGGGGGGGCTTTACTGTATTTT. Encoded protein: CASSLGGALLYF.

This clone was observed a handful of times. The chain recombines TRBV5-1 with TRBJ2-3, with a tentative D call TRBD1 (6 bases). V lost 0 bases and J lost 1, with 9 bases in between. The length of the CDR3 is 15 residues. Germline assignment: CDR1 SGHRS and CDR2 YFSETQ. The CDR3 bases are TGCGCCAGCAGCTTGGCTCGGACAGGCACAGATACGCAGTATTTT. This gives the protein CASSLARTGTDTQYF. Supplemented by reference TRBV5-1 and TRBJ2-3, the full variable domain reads KAGVTQTPRYLIKTRGQQVTLSCSPISGHRSVSWYQQTPGQGLQFLFEYFSETQRNKGNFPGRFSGRQFSNSRSEMNVSTLELGDSALYLCASSLARTGTDTQYFGPGTRLTVL.

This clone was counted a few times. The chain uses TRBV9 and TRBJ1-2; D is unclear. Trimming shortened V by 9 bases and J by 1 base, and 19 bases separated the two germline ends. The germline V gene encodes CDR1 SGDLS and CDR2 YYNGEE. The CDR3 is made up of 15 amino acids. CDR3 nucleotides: TGTGCCACCTCTATGAGTATTACTAATAACTATGGCTACACCTTC. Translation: CATSMSITNNYGYTF.

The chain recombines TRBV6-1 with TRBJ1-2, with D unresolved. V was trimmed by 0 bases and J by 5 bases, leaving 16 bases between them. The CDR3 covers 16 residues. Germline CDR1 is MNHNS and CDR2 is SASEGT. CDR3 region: CASSEARRAQFYGYTF. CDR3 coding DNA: TGTGCCAGCAGTGAAGCGCGGAGGGCCCAATTTTATGGCTACACCTTC.

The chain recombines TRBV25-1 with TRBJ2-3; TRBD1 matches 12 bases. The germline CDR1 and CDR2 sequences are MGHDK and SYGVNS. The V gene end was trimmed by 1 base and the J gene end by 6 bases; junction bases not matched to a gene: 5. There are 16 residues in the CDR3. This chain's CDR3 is CASSEWGTGGGDTQYF. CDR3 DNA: TGTGCCAGCAGTGAATGGGGGACAGGGGGCGGCGATACGCAGTATTTT. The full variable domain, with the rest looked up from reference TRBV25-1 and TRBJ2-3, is EADIYQTPRYLVIGTGKKITLECSQTMGHDKMYWYQQDPGMELHLIHYSYGVNSTEKGDLSSESTVSRIRTEHFPLTLESARPSHTSQYLCASSEWGTGGGDTQYFGPGTRLTVL.

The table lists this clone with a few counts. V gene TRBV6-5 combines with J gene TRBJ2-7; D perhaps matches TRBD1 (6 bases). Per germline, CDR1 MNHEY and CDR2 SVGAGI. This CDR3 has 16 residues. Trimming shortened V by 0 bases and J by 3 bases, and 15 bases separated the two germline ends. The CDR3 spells CASSYSMAAGVYEQYF. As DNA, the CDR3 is TGTGCCAGCAGTTACTCGATGGCGGCAGGGGTCTACGAGCAGTACTTC.

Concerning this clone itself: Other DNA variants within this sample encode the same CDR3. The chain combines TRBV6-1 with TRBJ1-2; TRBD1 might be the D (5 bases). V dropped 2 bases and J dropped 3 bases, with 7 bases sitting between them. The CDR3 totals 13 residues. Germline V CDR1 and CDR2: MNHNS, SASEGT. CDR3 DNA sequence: TGTGCCAGCAGTGAAACAGGATACTATGGCTACACCTTC. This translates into CASSETGYYGYTF.

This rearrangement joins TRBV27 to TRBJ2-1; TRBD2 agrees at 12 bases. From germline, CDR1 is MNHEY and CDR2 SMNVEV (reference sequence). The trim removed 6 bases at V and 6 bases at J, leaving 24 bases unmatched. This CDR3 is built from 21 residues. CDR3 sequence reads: CASSPNSWTSGKGSRINEQFF. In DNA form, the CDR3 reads TGTGCCAGCAGCCCCAACTCCTGGACTAGCGGGAAAGGAAGTCGTATCAATGAGCAGTTCTTC.

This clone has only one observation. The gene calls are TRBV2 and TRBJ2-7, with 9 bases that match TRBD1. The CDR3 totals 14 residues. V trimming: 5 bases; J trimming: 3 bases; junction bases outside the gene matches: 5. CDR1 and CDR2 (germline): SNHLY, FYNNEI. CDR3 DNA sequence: TGTGCCAGCAGTAAGACAGGGGGTAACTACGAGCAGTACTTC. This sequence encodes CASSKTGGNYEQYF.

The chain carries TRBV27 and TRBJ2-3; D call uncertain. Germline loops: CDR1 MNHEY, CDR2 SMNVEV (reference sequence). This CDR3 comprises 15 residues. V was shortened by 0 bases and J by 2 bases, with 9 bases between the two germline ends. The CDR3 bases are TGTGCCAGCAGTTTATCGCTAGTTCTCACAGATACGCAGTATTTT. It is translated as CASSLSLVLTDTQYF.

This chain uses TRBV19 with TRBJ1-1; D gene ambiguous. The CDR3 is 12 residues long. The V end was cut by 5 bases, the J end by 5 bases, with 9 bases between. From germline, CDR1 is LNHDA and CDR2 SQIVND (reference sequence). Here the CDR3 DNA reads TGTGCCAGTAGTCCCGGGGTAACTGAAGCTTTCTTT. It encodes CASSPGVTEAFF.

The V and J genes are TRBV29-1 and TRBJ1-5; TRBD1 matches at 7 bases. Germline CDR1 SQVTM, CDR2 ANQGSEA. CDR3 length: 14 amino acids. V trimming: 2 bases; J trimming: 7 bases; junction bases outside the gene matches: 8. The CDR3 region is CSVESQGLRQPQHF. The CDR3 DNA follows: TGCAGCGTTGAATCACAGGGGCTCAGGCAGCCCCAGCATTTT. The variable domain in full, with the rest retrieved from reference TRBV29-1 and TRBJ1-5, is SAVISQKPSRDICQRGTSLTIQCQVDSQVTMMFWYRQQPGQSLTLIATANQGSEATYESGFVIDKFPISRPNLTFSTLTVSNMSPEDSSIYLCSVESQGLRQPQHFGDGTRLSIL.

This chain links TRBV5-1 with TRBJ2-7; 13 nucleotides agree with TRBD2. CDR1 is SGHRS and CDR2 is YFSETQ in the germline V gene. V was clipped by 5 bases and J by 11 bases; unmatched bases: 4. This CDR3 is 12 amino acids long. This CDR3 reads CASRLAGGPKYF. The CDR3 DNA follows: TGCGCCAGCAGACTAGCGGGAGGGCCTAAGTACTTC.

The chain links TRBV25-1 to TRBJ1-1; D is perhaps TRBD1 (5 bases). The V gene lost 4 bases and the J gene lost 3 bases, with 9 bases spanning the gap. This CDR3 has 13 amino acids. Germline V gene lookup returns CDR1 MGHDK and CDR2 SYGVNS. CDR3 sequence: CASSADSYTEAFF. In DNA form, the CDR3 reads TGTGCCAGCAGTGCAGACAGTTACACTGAAGCTTTCTTT.

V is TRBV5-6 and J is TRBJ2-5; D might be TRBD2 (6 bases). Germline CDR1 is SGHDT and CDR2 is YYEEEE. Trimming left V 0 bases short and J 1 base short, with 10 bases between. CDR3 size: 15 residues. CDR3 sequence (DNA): TGTGCCAGCAGCTTGGAGTGGGGGGTCCAAGAGACCCAGTACTTC. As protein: CASSLEWGVQETQYF.

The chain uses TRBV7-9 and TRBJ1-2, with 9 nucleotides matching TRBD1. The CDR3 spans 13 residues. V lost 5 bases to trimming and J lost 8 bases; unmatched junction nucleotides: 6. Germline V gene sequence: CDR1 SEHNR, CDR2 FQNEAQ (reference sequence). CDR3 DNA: TGTGCCAGCAGCCCCTGGACAGGGGAAGGCTACACCTTC. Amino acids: CASSPWTGEGYTF.

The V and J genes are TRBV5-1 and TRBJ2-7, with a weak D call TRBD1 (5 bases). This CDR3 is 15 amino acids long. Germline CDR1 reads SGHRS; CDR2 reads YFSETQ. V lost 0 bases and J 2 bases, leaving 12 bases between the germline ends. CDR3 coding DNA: TGCGCCAGCAGCTTGGACGGCCTAGGGGCCTACGAGCAGTACTTC. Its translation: CASSLDGLGAYEQYF.

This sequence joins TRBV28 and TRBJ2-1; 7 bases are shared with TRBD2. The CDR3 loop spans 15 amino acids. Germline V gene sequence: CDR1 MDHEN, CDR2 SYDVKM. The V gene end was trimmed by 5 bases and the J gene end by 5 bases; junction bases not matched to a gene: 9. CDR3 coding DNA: TGTGCCAGCAGTATCTTGTCGGGAGGAAACAATGAGCAGTTCTTC. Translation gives CASSILSGGNNEQFF.

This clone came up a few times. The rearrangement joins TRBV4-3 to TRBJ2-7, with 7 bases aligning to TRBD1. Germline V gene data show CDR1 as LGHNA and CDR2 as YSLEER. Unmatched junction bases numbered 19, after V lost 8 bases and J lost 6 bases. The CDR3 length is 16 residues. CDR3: CASSRGVGRGLAEQYF. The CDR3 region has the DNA TGCGCCAGCTCCAGAGGTGTTGGCAGGGGGTTAGCCGAGCAGTACTTC.

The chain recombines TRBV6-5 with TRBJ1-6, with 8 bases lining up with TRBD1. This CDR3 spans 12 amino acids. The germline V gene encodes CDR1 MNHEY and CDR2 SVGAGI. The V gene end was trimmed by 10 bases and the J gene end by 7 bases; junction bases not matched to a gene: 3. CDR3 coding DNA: TGTGCCACGGGACAGGACAATTCACCCCTCCACTTT. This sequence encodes CATGQDNSPLHF.

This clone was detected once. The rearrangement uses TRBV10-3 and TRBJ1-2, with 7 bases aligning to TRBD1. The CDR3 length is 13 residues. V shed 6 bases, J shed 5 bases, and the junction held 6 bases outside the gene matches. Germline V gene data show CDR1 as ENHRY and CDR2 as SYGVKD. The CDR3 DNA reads TGTGCCATCAGAGGCCGGGACAGTTATGGCTACACCTTC. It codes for CAIRGRDSYGYTF.

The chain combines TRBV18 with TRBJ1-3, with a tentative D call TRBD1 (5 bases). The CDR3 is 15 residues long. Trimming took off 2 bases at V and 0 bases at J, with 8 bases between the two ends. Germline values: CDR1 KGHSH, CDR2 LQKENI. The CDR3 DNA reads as TGTGCCAGCTCACCAGGGGGGTACTCTGGAAACACCATATATTTT. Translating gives CASSPGGYSGNTIYF.

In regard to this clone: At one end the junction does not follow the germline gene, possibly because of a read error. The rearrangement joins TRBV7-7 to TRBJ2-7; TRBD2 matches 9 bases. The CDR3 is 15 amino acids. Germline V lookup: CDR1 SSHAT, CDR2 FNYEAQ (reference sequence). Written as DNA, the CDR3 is TGTGCTAGCAGTCTGAGAGCGGGAGGCTCCTACGAGCAGTACTTC. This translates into CASSLRAGGSYEQYF.

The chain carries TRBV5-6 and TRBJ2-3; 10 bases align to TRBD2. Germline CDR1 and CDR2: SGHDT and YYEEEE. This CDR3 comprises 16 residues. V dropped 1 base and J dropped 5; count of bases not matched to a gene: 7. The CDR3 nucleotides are TGTGCCAGCAGCTTGCCAAGCGGGAGGGCCAGAGATACGCAGTATTTT. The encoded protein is CASSLPSGRARDTQYF. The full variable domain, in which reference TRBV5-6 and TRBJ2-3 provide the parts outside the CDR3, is DAGVTQSPTHLIKTRGQQVTLRCSPKSGHDTVSWYQQALGQGPQFIFQYYEEEERQRGNFPDRFSGHQFPNYSSELNVNALLLGDSALYLCASSLPSGRARDTQYFGPGTRLTVL.

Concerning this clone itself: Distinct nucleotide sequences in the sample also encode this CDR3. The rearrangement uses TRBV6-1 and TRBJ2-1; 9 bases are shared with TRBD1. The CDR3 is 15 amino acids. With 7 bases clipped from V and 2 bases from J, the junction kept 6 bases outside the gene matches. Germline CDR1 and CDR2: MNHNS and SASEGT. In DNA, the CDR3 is TGTGCCAGCATTCGGGACAGGGTGGCCTACAATGAGCAGTTCTTC. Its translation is CASIRDRVAYNEQFF.

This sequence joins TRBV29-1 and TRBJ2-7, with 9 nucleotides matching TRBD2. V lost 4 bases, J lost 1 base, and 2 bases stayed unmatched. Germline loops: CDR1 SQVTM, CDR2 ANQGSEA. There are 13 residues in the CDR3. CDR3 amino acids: CSVVLAGSYEQYF. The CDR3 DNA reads TGCAGCGTTGTCCTAGCGGGATCCTACGAGCAGTACTTC.

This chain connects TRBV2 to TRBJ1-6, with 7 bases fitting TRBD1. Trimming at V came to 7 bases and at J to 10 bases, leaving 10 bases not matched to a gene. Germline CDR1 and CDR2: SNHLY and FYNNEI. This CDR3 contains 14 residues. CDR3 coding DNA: TGTGCCAGCACCAACAACAGGGGTAGGTCACCCCTCCACTTT. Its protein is CASTNNRGRSPLHF.

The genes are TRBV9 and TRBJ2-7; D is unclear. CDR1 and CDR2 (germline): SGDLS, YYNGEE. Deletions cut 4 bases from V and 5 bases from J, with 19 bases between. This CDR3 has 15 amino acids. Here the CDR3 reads CASSPRSLSLHEQYF. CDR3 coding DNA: TGTGCCAGCAGCCCCCGTTCCCTTTCACTCCACGAGCAGTACTTC.

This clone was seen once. CDR3 bases: TGTGCCAGCAGCTTCACCGGAGACACCATATATTTT. Its translation is CASSFTGDTIYF. V usage is TRBV11-2 and J usage is TRBJ1-3; D not resolved. This CDR3 has 12 amino acids. Trimming stripped 3 bases from V and 8 bases from J, with 8 bases between. From germline, CDR1 is SGHAT and CDR2 FQNNGV.